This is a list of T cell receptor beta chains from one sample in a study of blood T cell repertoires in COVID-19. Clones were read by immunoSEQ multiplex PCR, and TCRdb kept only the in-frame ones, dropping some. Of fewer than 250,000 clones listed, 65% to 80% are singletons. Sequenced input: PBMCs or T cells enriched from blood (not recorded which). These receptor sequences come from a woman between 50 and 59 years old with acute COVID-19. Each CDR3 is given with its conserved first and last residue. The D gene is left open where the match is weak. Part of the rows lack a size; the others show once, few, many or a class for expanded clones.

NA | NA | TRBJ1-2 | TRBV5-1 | CASSFLDTYYGYTF
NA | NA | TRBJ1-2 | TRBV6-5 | CASGGSDGYTF
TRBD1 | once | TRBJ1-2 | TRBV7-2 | CASSPSTGSSGYTF
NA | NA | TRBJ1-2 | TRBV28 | CASSSADSAHGYTF
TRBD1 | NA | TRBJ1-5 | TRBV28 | CASRGQIQPQHF
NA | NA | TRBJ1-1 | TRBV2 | CASSWGGRENTEAFF
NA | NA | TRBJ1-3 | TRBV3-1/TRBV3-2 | CASSIKWGGSGNTIYF
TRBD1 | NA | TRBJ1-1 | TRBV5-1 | CASSLVVGGETEAFF
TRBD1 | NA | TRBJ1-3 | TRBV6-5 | CASGNRGTGNTIYF
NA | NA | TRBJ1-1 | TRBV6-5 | CASNPYRDTEAFF
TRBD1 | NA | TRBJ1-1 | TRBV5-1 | CASSLGWDRGGTEAFF
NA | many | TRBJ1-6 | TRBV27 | CASSIWEGNSPLHF
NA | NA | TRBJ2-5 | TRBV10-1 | CASSDRAWTYETQYF
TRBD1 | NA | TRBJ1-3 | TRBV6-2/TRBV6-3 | CASSWDRAGNTIYF
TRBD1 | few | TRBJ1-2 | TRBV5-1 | CASSSGTGDYGYTF